This TCR beta chain was recorded in a study of CD8 T cells in Susac syndrome. Across the study: Sequenced Susac syndrome patients included roughly six with active disease and fewer than 10 who were in remission.

RNA amounts of about 0.5 to 1 ug underwent reverse transcription with random hexamers. Amplification of TCR beta CDR3 spanned 54 Vbeta and 13 Jbeta via immunoSEQ multiplex PCR. One entry per CDR3 protein results from TCRdb running MiXCR on the immunoSEQ multiplex PCR reads. The data contain around 200,000 distinct CDR3 sequences, around 94% of them singletons. CD8+ and CD4+ T cells from blood underwent TCR beta sequencing, which was carried out in a high-throughput format. From germline, CDR1 is SEHNR and CDR2 FQNEAQ (reference sequence). With 5 bases clipped from V and 7 bases from J, the junction kept 7 bases outside the gene matches. This CDR3 region has 14 residues.

Sequenced input: CD4+ T cells from PBMCs. This TCR derives from a human donor with Susac syndrome. V usage is TRBV7-9 and J usage is TRBJ2-5; 10 nucleotides match TRBD2. This CDR3 reads CASSEGLAAGTQYF. The DNA of the CDR3 is TGTGCCAGCAGCGAAGGACTAGCGGCCGGGACCCAGTACTTC.